This entry is about one TCR beta chain. What it recognizes is unknown. Sequenced by immunoSEQ multiplex PCR; TCRdb stores in-frame clones only, minus some. Among approximately 35,000 clones listed, approximately 84% were seen once. This sample is drawn from a study of T cells in narcolepsy. About the research overall: Donors had narcolepsy type 1 or type 2, or were healthy controls.

The CDR3 loop spans 15 amino acids. CDR1 and CDR2 (germline): MNHEY, SVGAGI. The V gene lost 6 bases and the J gene lost 2 bases, with 16 bases spanning the gap. The study, taken as a whole, reports: Healthy controls reportedly lacked the autoreactive clonotypes serially found in patients' blood. Comparing one patient's CSF and blood CD4+ clonotypes highlighted HCRT- and TRIB2-specific autoreactive clonotypes. Some memory CD4+ repertoires had no autoreactive clone sequences.

Sequenced material: memory (CD45RA-) CD4+ T cells from blood. The sequence was obtained from a human donor in good health. The J gene is TRBJ1-1, the V gene TRBV6-5, with D unclear. The CDR3 protein is CASSSPPSGNTEAFF. CDR3 nucleotide sequence: TGTGCCAGCAGCTCTCCCCCCTCAGGAAACACTGAAGCTTTCTTT.